This passage covers 20 T cell receptor beta chains from one sample sequenced in a study of cytomegalovirus exposure and HLA in healthy donors. Use of 60 Vbeta and 13 Jbeta primers characterized the PCR. Method: immunoSEQ multiplex PCR; TCRdb's copy keeps in-frame clones and lacks some. The sample shows approximately 100,000 clones, 60% to 75% of them seen only once. Sequencing input: PBMCs. The source is a man aged 40-49 years in good health and CMV-seropositive.

V and J are TRBV19 and TRBJ1-2, with a weak D call TRBD1 (5 bases). V was trimmed by 3 bases and J by 3 bases, leaving 26 bases between them. CDR3 length: 19 residues. Per the germline V gene, CDR1 is LNHDA and CDR2 is SQIVND (reference sequence). CDR3 DNA sequence: TGTGCCAGTAGTATTGAACCCTCCCAAAAGGGAGGGGAAGACTATGGCTACACCTTC. Translated: CASSIEPSQKGGEDYGYTF.

The chain links TRBV7-2 to TRBJ2-4; 12 nucleotides align to TRBD1. In germline, CDR1 is SGHTA, CDR2 FQGNSA. V shed 5 bases, J shed 1 base, and the junction held 6 bases outside the gene matches. This CDR3 has 17 amino acids. CDR3 sequence reads: CASSARDRGQAKNIQYF. CDR3 sequence (DNA): TGTGCCAGCAGCGCCCGGGACAGGGGGCAGGCCAAAAACATTCAGTACTTC.

This chain uses TRBV7-9 with TRBJ1-2; 11 nucleotides line up with TRBD1. The V and J ends lost 2 bases and 7 bases, in that order; junction bases with no gene match: 9. Germline CDR1 is SEHNR and CDR2 is FQNEAQ (reference sequence). The CDR3 loop spans 16 amino acids. The CDR3 reads CASSLQRTGGEGGYTF. The CDR3 bases are TGTGCCAGCAGCTTACAGCGGACAGGGGGCGAGGGTGGCTACACCTTC.

The rearrangement uses TRBV7-8 and TRBJ2-7; tentatively, D is TRBD2 (6 bases). This CDR3 comprises 14 residues. Germline CDR1 and CDR2: SGHVS and FQNEAQ. The V gene lost 5 bases and the J gene lost 1 base, with 12 bases spanning the gap. The CDR3 sequence: CASSRTITSYEQYF. The CDR3 DNA reads TGTGCCAGCAGCCGGACTATTACGTCCTACGAGCAGTACTTC. The full variable domain, with the rest looked up from reference TRBV7-8 and TRBJ2-7, is GAGVSQSPRYKVAKRGQDVALRCDPISGHVSLFWYQQALGQGPEFLTYFQNEAQLDKSGLPSDRFFAERPEGSVSTLKIQRTQQEDSAVYLCASSRTITSYEQYFGPGTRLTVT.

The chain has TRBV7-9 and TRBJ2-3; 13 positions match TRBD2. Trimming at V came to 3 bases and at J to 2 bases, leaving 2 bases not matched to a gene. The germline CDR1 and CDR2 sequences are SEHNR and FQNEAQ (reference sequence). CDR3 size: 16 residues. The chain's CDR3 is CASSLGLAGYTDTQYF. The DNA of the CDR3 is TGTGCCAGCAGCTTGGGACTAGCGGGGTACACAGATACGCAGTATTTT.

This clone was detected only a few times. The chain has TRBV28 and TRBJ1-2, with D perhaps TRBD1 (5 bases). The germline V gene has CDR1 MDHEN and CDR2 SYDVKM. The V end lost 6 bases, the J end lost 2 bases, and 13 bases lay between the germline ends. CDR3 length: 14 amino acids. CDR3 nucleotide sequence: TGTGCCAGCAGAGCCAAGGGGCCAAACTATGGCTACACCTTC. Encoded protein: CASRAKGPNYGYTF.

CDR3 amino acids: CASSLGTSGSLTDTQYF. For the CDR3, the DNA is TGTGCCAGCAGCCTCGGGACTAGCGGGAGTTTGACAGATACGCAGTATTTT. The V gene is TRBV7-6, the J gene TRBJ2-3; 14 bases align to TRBD2. The length of the CDR3 is 17 residues. J lost 3 bases, V lost 5 bases, and 7 bases had no gene match. Germline assignment: CDR1 SGHVS and CDR2 FNYEAQ.

The chain has TRBV30 and TRBJ1-1; D might be TRBD1 (6 bases). Trimming took off 2 bases at V and 2 bases at J, with 12 bases between the two ends. Per germline, CDR1 GTSNPN and CDR2 SVGIG (reference sequence). This CDR3 region has 14 residues. CDR3 sequence: CAWSSQGLNTEAFF. CDR3 sequence (DNA): TGTGCCTGGAGTTCACAGGGACTAAACACTGAAGCTTTCTTT.

The chain uses TRBV6-5 and TRBJ2-4, with 8 bases lining up with TRBD2. The germline gives CDR1 MNHEY, CDR2 SVGAGI. The V and J ends lost 4 bases and 8 bases, in that order; junction bases with no gene match: 4. The CDR3 covers 13 residues. The CDR3 nucleotides are TGTGCCAGCAGTTTTAATAGCGGGGACATTCAGTACTTC. Protein sequence: CASSFNSGDIQYF.

This chain links TRBV5-4 with TRBJ1-1; D gene unclear. Germline CDR1 SGHNT, CDR2 YYREEE (reference sequence). This CDR3 contains 13 residues. Trimming shortened V by 1 base and J by 2 bases, and 6 bases separated the two germline ends. The CDR3 nucleotides are TGTGCCAGCAGCTTGTCACACAACACTGAAGCTTTCTTT. Its translation is CASSLSHNTEAFF.

The chain employs TRBV29-1 and TRBJ2-7; 7 nucleotides line up with TRBD1. Germline V lookup: CDR1 SQVTM, CDR2 ANQGSEA. J lost 6 bases, V lost 1 base, and 3 bases had no gene match. CDR3 length equals 12 residues. The CDR3 DNA reads TGCAGCGTTGAAGGGACAGGTCCCGAGCAGTACTTC. Protein: CSVEGTGPEQYF.

This clone was seen more than once but under ten times. The chain employs TRBV6-6 and TRBJ2-1, with 8 bases identical to TRBD1. Germline values: CDR1 MNHNY, CDR2 SVGAGI (reference sequence). CDR3 length equals 15 residues. Trimming at V came to 6 bases and at J to 5 bases, leaving 9 bases not matched to a gene. The CDR3 here is CASSRVGQGNNEQFF. In DNA form, the CDR3 reads TGTGCCAGCAGCCGTGTTGGACAGGGTAACAATGAGCAGTTCTTC.

The CDR3 DNA reads TGCGCCAGCAGCTTAGGGACTAACACTGAAGCTTTCTTT. As protein: CASSLGTNTEAFF. This sequence joins TRBV5-1 and TRBJ1-1, with a tentative D call TRBD1 (5 bases). The CDR3 extends over 13 amino acids. V was pared by 2 bases and J by 2 bases, with 7 bases between. From germline, CDR1 is SGHRS and CDR2 YFSETQ.

This sequence joins TRBV7-2 and TRBJ1-5; 8 bases line up with TRBD1. This CDR3 has 15 amino acids. The germline CDR1 and CDR2 sequences are SGHTA and FQGNSA. V shed 3 bases, J shed 9 bases, and the junction held 10 bases outside the gene matches. The CDR3 protein is CASSFLPGQASPQHF. The DNA of the CDR3 is TGTGCCAGCAGCTTCCTTCCGGGACAGGCTTCGCCCCAGCATTTT.

This clone was observed a few times. The chain joins TRBV7-3 to TRBJ2-1, with TRBD2 identical over 7 bases. Germline V CDR1 and CDR2: SGHTA, FQGTGA. The CDR3 consists of 16 residues. The V segment lost 2 bases and the J segment 4 bases; nucleotides outside the gene matches: 8. In nucleotides, the CDR3 is TGTGCCAGCAGCTTATCGGGGGGAGGAGTTTACAATGAGCAGTTCTTC. Translated: CASSLSGGGVYNEQFF.

The rearrangement links TRBV6-5 to TRBJ2-7; 8 nucleotides match TRBD2. Losses at the gene ends were 0 bases for V and 4 bases for J; bases not matched to a gene: 5. Germline CDR1 is MNHEY and CDR2 is SVGAGI. The length of the CDR3 is 15 residues. The CDR3 sequence: CASSYSTSGLYEQYF. The CDR3 DNA is TGTGCCAGCAGTTACTCAACTAGCGGCCTGTACGAGCAGTACTTC.

This sequence joins TRBV29-1 and TRBJ2-1; 9 positions agree with TRBD2. Germline lookup yields CDR1 SQVTM and CDR2 ANQGSEA. V gave up 5 bases and J gave up 5 bases; unmatched junction bases: 22. This CDR3 region has 19 residues. The CDR3 spells CSVKSYEWREGLTHNEQFF. CDR3 sequence (DNA): TGCAGCGTTAAATCGTACGAGTGGCGGGAGGGCCTAACACACAATGAGCAGTTCTTC.

The V gene is TRBV6-6, the J gene TRBJ1-5; 9 bases match TRBD1. From germline, CDR1 is MNHNY and CDR2 SVGAGI (reference sequence). The CDR3 runs to 11 residues. V shed 6 bases and J 14 bases; nucleotides not matched to a gene: 5. CDR3 loop: CASSSGQGEHF. Written as DNA, the CDR3 is TGTGCCAGCAGCTCGGGACAGGGCGAGCATTTT.

The V gene is TRBV6-1, the J gene TRBJ1-5; D call uncertain. Trimming took 7 bases from V and 5 from J, leaving 18 bases between them. Germline loops: CDR1 MNHNS, CDR2 SASEGT. The CDR3 runs 15 residues. In DNA form, the CDR3 reads TGTGCCAGCACATCGCAGGATGGTTTGGATCAGCCCCAGCATTTT. It translates to CASTSQDGLDQPQHF.

J is TRBJ1-5 and V is TRBV10-3, with 8 bases fitting TRBD1. With 6 bases clipped from V and 6 bases from J, the junction kept 4 bases outside the gene matches. The CDR3 has 13 residues. Germline CDR1 and CDR2: ENHRY and SYGVKD. The CDR3 coding sequence is TGTGCCATCAGACAGGGGGACGGTCAGCCCCAGCATTTT. Translating gives CAIRQGDGQPQHF.